This T cell receptor beta chain was identified during a study of vaccination and CD4 T cells after COVID-19. The overall study: Sampling post-COVID took place a median about 95 days after diagnosis (range 35 to 161). Stimulation used overlapping spike peptides from SARS-CoV-2, HCoV-NL63, HCoV-OC43 and HCoV-229E.

The treatment: approximately nine-day PBMC culture with coronavirus spike peptide pools or control peptides (ViraFEST assay). Scientists ran DNA taken from cultured CD4+ T cells through the Oncomine TCR Beta short-read assay for sequencing. TCRdb used MiXCR to reprocess the PCR reads, holding one entry per CDR3 protein. The sample holds about 17,000 distinct CDR3 sequences, 45% to 65% seen once. With respect to this clonotype: What it binds is unknown.

The CDR3 is 13 residues long. The V gene's germline CDR1 is MDHEN and CDR2 SYDVKM. The V and J ends lost 2 bases and 5 bases respectively, with 10 bases between them. The source material was CD4+ T cells from blood, cultured in vitro. This TCR was recovered from a human donor who had recovered from COVID-19. V usage is TRBV28 and J usage is TRBJ2-7, with D hard to call. CDR3 in DNA: TGTGCCAGCAGTTTAGACCTGCTAGACGAGCAGTACTTC. Protein product: CASSLDLLDEQYF.